What follows are 10 T cell receptor beta chains derived from one specimen sequenced in a study of blood T cell repertoires in COVID-19. Only in-frame clones appear in the TCRdb table, and some are missing; sequencing was by immunoSEQ multiplex PCR. Among under 250,000 clones, about 79% were seen once, and the ten largest hold over 7.5%. The source material was peripheral blood. The receptors originated from a man older than 75 with acute or convalescent COVID-19.

The chain links TRBV5-4 to TRBJ1-4; TRBD1 aligns across 7 bases. Losses at the gene ends were 1 base for V and 8 bases for J; bases not matched to a gene: 11. This CDR3 has 16 amino acids. The germline V gene encodes CDR1 SGHNT and CDR2 YYREEE (reference sequence). DNA of the CDR3: TGTGCCAGCAGCTTGAAAAGACAGGGTGGGGAAGAAAAACTGTTTTTT. Encoded protein: CASSLKRQGGEEKLFF.

This clone was seen a single time. This chain joins TRBV3-1 (or the pseudogene TRBV3-2) and TRBJ2-1; perhaps TRBD2 as D (5 bases). There are 16 residues in the CDR3. Trimming pared 4 bases from V and 1 base from J, leaving 14 bases between. The germline CDR1 and CDR2 sequences are LGHDT and YNNKEL (reference sequence). In DNA, the CDR3 is TGTGCCAGCAGCCCGAGGGTACTCAATTCCTACAATGAGCAGTTCTTC. This codes for CASSPRVLNSYNEQFF.

J is TRBJ2-7 and V is TRBV12-3 or TRBV12-4, with TRBD2 as a possible D gene (5 bases). The CDR3 is made up of 11 amino acids. Trimming cost V 4 bases and J 5 bases, with 6 bases left between them. CDR3 DNA: TGTGCCAGCAGTTCTAGCAACGAGCAGTACTTC. Amino acid sequence: CASSSSNEQYF.

The chain employs TRBV7-2 and TRBJ2-2; 16 bases match TRBD2. The CDR3 loop spans 18 amino acids. Looked up from germline, CDR1 is SGHTA and CDR2 is FQGNSA. V shed 6 bases and J 7 bases; nucleotides not matched to a gene: 11. CDR3 loop: CASRQRGLAGGIGGELFF. For the CDR3, the DNA is TGTGCCAGCAGACAGAGGGGACTAGCGGGAGGGATTGGCGGGGAGCTGTTTTTT.

J is TRBJ2-7 and V is TRBV4-1, with no clear D. Trimming stripped 1 base from V and 5 bases from J, with 12 bases between. Germline CDR1 and CDR2: MGHRA and YSYEKL. This CDR3 has 14 residues. Written as DNA, the CDR3 is TGCGCCAGCAGCCAAGGGCTCAGGTCCCACGAGCAGTACTTC. Residues: CASSQGLRSHEQYF.

The V call is TRBV19, the J call TRBJ1-1; D call uncertain. The CDR3 is 14 amino acids. CDR1 and CDR2 from the germline V gene are LNHDA and SQIVND (reference sequence). V lost 7 bases to trimming and J lost 0 bases, with 12 bases between them. The CDR3 is CASTRENMNTEAFF. The CDR3 DNA sequence: TGTGCCAGTACCCGGGAGAACATGAACACTGAAGCTTTCTTT.

The chain is built from TRBV5-1 and TRBJ2-1, with TRBD1 matching over 8 bases. CDR1 SGHRS and CDR2 YFSETQ come from the germline V gene. This CDR3 comprises 16 residues. With 0 bases clipped from V and 10 bases from J, the junction kept 12 bases outside the gene matches. In nucleotides, the CDR3 is TGCGCCAGCAGCTTGGCCCCGACAGGGGCCCGAACCGAGCAGTTCTTC. This sequence encodes CASSLAPTGARTEQFF.

The V and J genes are TRBV4-1 and TRBJ2-1; 9 bases match TRBD2. The V gene end was trimmed by 6 bases and the J gene end by 8 bases; junction bases not matched to a gene: 14. The CDR3 sequence is 16 residues long. CDR1 is MGHRA and CDR2 is YSYEKL in the germline V gene. In DNA, the CDR3 is TGCGCCAGCAGGCGAGGCGCACTAGCGGGTTTCGATGAGCAGTTCTTC. It translates to CASRRGALAGFDEQFF.

The chain recombines TRBV3-1 (or the pseudogene TRBV3-2) with TRBJ2-1; D remains ambiguous. The V and J ends lost 4 bases and 4 bases respectively, with 8 bases between them. From germline, CDR1 is LGHDT and CDR2 YNNKEL (reference sequence). CDR3 size: 13 residues. The CDR3 loop is CASSPLSYNEQFF. The CDR3 bases are TGTGCCAGCAGCCCCCTATCGTACAATGAGCAGTTCTTC.

V is TRBV5-4 and J is TRBJ1-6; TRBD1 aligns across 7 bases. CDR3 length: 16 amino acids. After removal of 4 bases from V and 8 bases from J, the junction contained 12 bases not matched to a gene. The germline gives CDR1 SGHNT, CDR2 YYREEE (reference sequence). The CDR3 here is CASSLRQGVGDSPLHF. The DNA for the CDR3 is TGTGCCAGCAGCCTCCGGCAGGGGGTCGGGGATTCACCCCTCCACTTT.